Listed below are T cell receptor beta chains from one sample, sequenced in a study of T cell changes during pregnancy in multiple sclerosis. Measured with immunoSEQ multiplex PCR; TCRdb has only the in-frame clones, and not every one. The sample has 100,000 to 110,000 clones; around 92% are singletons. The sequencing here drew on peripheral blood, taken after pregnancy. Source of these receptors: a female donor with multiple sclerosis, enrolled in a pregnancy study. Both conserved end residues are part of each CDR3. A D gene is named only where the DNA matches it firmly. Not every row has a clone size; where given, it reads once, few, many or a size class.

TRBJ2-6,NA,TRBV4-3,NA,TGCGCCAGCAGCCAATCTTCACAGGGTAGCTCTGGGGCCAACGTCCTGACTTTC,CASSQSSQGSSGANVLTF
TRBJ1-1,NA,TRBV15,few,TGTGCCACCAGCCCCCGAGAGGGCACTGAAGCTTTCTTT,CATSPREGTEAFF
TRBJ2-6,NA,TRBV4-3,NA,TGCGCCAGCAGCCAAGACGGGGGTCCGTCGGGGGCCAACGTCCTGACTTTC,CASSQDGGPSGANVLTF
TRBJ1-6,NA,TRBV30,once,TGTGCCTGGAGAAAGCCAGGATCCACCTATAATTCACCCCTCCACTTT,CAWRKPGSTYNSPLHF
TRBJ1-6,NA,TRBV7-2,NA,TGTGCCAGCAGCCAAGGGGTTTCACCCCTCCACTTT,CASSQGVSPLHF
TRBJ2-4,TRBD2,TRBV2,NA,TGTGCCAGCAGTTGGGGACTAGCTAGAGCCAAAAACATTCAGTACTTC,CASSWGLARAKNIQYF
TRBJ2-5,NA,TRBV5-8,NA,TGTGCCAGCAGCTTCCGGGAGAAGTTGGAGACCCAGTACTTC,CASSFREKLETQYF
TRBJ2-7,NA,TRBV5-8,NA,TGTGCCAGCAGCTTGGATCGGAGCAGCTCCTACGAGCAGTACTTC,CASSLDRSSSYEQYF
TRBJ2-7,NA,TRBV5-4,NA,TGTGCCAGCAGCTTGGGGGAGAGTTACTACGAGCAGTACTTC,CASSLGESYYEQYF
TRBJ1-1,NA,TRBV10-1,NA,TGCGCCAGCCGGGGGGGGGCTAGGAACACTGAAGCTTTCTTT,CASRGGARNTEAFF
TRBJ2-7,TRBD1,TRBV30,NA,TGTGCCTGGCGACAGGGAATTCGGTCCGAGCAGTACTTC,CAWRQGIRSEQYF
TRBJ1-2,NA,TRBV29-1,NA,TGCAGCGTTGCCCAGACAGGAGCACCGCGTTGGAGTGGCTACACCTTC,CSVAQTGAPRWSGYTF
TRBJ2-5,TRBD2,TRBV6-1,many,TGTGCCAGCAGTGGGTTAGCGGGGGGCCAAGAGACCCAGTACTTC,CASSGLAGGQETQYF
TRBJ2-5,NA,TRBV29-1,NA,TGCAGCGTTGGGGGGGCGGGGGTTGCCGAGACCCAGTACTTC,CSVGGAGVAETQYF
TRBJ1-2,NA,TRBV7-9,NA,TGTGCCAGCAGCTTAACTCCGTATGGCTACACCTTC,CASSLTPYGYTF
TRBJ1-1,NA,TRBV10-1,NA,TGCGCCGACGCCCAGGACCCTCAGGGCTGCTCTATTGAAGCTTTCTTT,CADAQDPQGCSIEAFF
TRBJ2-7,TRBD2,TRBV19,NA,TGTGCCAGTAGTATAGGAGGAGCGGGGGTTAGCTCCTACGAGCAGTACTTC,CASSIGGAGVSSYEQYF